These 21 T cell receptor beta chains share one sample of origin, sequenced in a study of OX40 agonist ivuxolimab in advanced cancers. TCRdb keeps only in-frame clones here, not all; method: immunoSEQ multiplex PCR. The data show around 60,000 clones, 79% seen once. The input for sequencing was CD4+ or CD8+ T cells sorted from blood, taken in a trial of the OX40 agonist ivuxolimab. The receptor set was obtained from an adult with an advanced solid tumor such as melanoma, head and neck, liver or kidney cancer.

The chain carries TRBV7-9 and TRBJ2-3; D remains unclear. Looked up from germline, CDR1 is SEHNR and CDR2 is FQNEAQ (reference sequence). The CDR3 has 12 amino acids. V was shortened by 5 bases and J by 5 bases, with 8 bases between the two germline ends. CDR3 sequence: CASSRTEDTQYF. In DNA form, the CDR3 reads TGTGCCAGCAGCCGAACAGAAGATACGCAGTATTTT.

Remarks on this clone: Other DNA sequences from this sample encode an identical CDR3 as well. This chain uses TRBV30 with TRBJ2-5, with D possibly being TRBD2 (6 bases). Germline CDR1 and CDR2: GTSNPN and SVGIG (reference sequence). V was pared by 5 bases and J by 5 bases, with 12 bases between. The CDR3 contains 12 residues. The DNA of the CDR3 is TGTGCCTGGGGGTGGGGGGTGGAGACCCAGTACTTC. Translation: CAWGWGVETQYF.

V and J are TRBV5-1 and TRBJ1-4, with 7 bases matching TRBD1. The CDR3 runs 15 residues. The ends lost 4 bases at V and 5 bases at J; junction bases unmatched: 8. Looked up from germline, CDR1 is SGHRS and CDR2 is YFSETQ. The CDR3 spells CASSLLGQENEKLFF. The CDR3 nucleotides read TGCGCCAGCAGCCTACTCGGACAGGAGAATGAAAAACTGTTTTTT.

The count of this clone is one. J is TRBJ2-7 and V is TRBV5-1; D tentatively fits TRBD1 or TRBD2 (5 bases each). The CDR3 runs to 13 residues. Germline CDR1 and CDR2: SGHRS and YFSETQ. The V gene lost 3 bases and the J gene lost 10 bases, with 17 bases spanning the gap. CDR3 DNA sequence: TGCGCCAGCAGCTCCGGGACGGATACGCTTCAGTACTTC. Translation gives CASSSGTDTLQYF.

With respect to this clone: The sample contains more than one DNA sequence encoding this CDR3. J is TRBJ1-2 and V is TRBV18; D unclear. The CDR3 runs to 15 residues. V was trimmed by 2 bases and J by 2 bases, leaving 12 bases between them. Germline V gene sequence: CDR1 KGHSH, CDR2 LQKENI. DNA for the CDR3: TGTGCCAGCTCACCATTAGAGGACCGAAACTATGGCTACACCTTC. It encodes CASSPLEDRNYGYTF.

The chain uses TRBV6-1 and TRBJ2-7; a possible D gene is TRBD2 (5 bases). Germline values: CDR1 MNHNS, CDR2 SASEGT. This CDR3 region has 14 residues. V lost 6 bases, J lost 0 bases, and 12 bases lay in between. The DNA for the CDR3 is TGTGCCAGCAGCGATACGGGGTTCTCCTACGAGCAGTACTTC. This translates into CASSDTGFSYEQYF.

The chain couples TRBV7-3 to TRBJ2-3; D is possibly TRBD2 (6 bases). The CDR3 is 15 amino acids. Germline CDR1 SGHTA, CDR2 FQGTGA. V lost 1 base to trimming and J lost 2 bases, with 10 bases between them. The CDR3 is CASSLSGAATDTQYF. The CDR3 DNA reads TGTGCCAGCAGCTTAAGCGGGGCCGCCACAGATACGCAGTATTTT.

This chain joins TRBV7-8 and TRBJ1-5; a weak D match, TRBD1 (5 bases). With 5 bases removed from V and 6 bases from J, the gap between germline ends came to 14 bases. This CDR3 comprises 14 residues. Germline V gives CDR1 SGHVS, CDR2 FQNEAQ. CDR3 DNA sequence: TGTGCCAGCAGCAGAGAAAGGGGCGGTCAGCCCCAGCATTTT. The encoded protein is CASSRERGGQPQHF.

J is TRBJ2-7 and V is TRBV7-8; tentative D call: TRBD2 (6 bases). CDR1 and CDR2 (germline): SGHVS, FQNEAQ. V was pared by 10 bases and J by 1 base, with 17 bases between. CDR3 length equals 14 residues. CDR3 residues: CATRRGGTSYEQYF. The DNA of the CDR3 is TGTGCCACCCGCCGGGGCGGGACTTCCTACGAGCAGTACTTC.

This clone was seen only a few times. The chain couples TRBV11-3 to TRBJ1-1, with D unresolved. The CDR3 totals 12 residues. Trimming removed 0 bases from V and 1 base from J, with 0 bases in between. In germline, CDR1 is SGHNT, CDR2 YENEEA. The CDR3 DNA reads TGTGCCAGCAGCTTAGAGAACACTGAAGCTTTCTTT. Its protein product is CASSLENTEAFF.

This clone was observed a handful of times. This sequence joins TRBV7-9 and TRBJ2-3; 11 bases match TRBD2. J lost 4 bases, V lost 7 bases, and 7 bases had no gene match. The germline V gene has CDR1 SEHNR and CDR2 FQNEAQ (reference sequence). The CDR3 loop spans 15 amino acids. This CDR3 is CASTPGTSGSDTQYF. The DNA of the CDR3 is TGTGCCAGCACCCCTGGGACTAGCGGTTCAGATACGCAGTATTTT.

The rearrangement links TRBV9 to TRBJ2-7; D call uncertain. From germline, CDR1 is SGDLS and CDR2 YYNGEE. The V end was cut by 0 bases, the J end by 1 base, with 8 bases between. The CDR3 has 14 residues. The CDR3, as DNA: TGTGCCAGCAGCGTAGGGGTGGAATCCTACGAGCAGTACTTC. It yields the protein CASSVGVESYEQYF.

The V call is TRBV18, the J call TRBJ2-2; the D gene is possibly TRBD1 (6 bases). Germline CDR1 and CDR2: KGHSH and LQKENI. Trimming removed 4 bases at V and 0 bases at J, with 9 bases between. The CDR3 is 15 amino acids. CDR3 sequence: CASSLGQPNTGELFF. Here the CDR3 DNA reads TGTGCCAGCTCACTTGGACAGCCGAACACCGGGGAGCTGTTTTTT.

This sequence joins TRBV7-9 and TRBJ1-5; 8 nucleotides match TRBD1. There are 17 residues in the CDR3. V lost 5 bases and J lost 0; bases outside the gene matches: 9. In germline, CDR1 is SEHNR, CDR2 FQNEAQ (reference sequence). CDR3 DNA: TGTGCCAGCAGCCTGGGACAGGTCCCTTATAGCAATCAGCCCCAGCATTTT. Its protein product is CASSLGQVPYSNQPQHF.

The chain employs TRBV11-2 and TRBJ1-2, with 8 bases that match TRBD1. This CDR3 is 14 amino acids long. Germline assignment: CDR1 SGHAT and CDR2 FQNNGV. This CDR3 is CGSRMTGAGYGYTF. The DNA for the CDR3 is TGTGGATCAAGAATGACAGGGGCAGGCTATGGCTACACCTTC. The entire variable domain, with the rest obtained from reference TRBV11-2 and TRBJ1-2, is as follows: EAGVAQSPRYKIIEKRQSVAFWCNPISGHATLYWYQQILGQGPKLLIQFQNNGVVDDSQLPKDRFSAERLKGVDSTLKIQPAKLEDSAVYLCGSRMTGAGYGYTFGSGTRLTVV.

This chain uses TRBV6-6 with TRBJ2-7; D gene unclear. This CDR3 is 14 amino acids long. V lost 5 bases and J 0 bases, leaving 11 bases between the germline ends. Germline V gives CDR1 MNHNY, CDR2 SVGAGI (reference sequence). Written as DNA, the CDR3 is TGTGCCAGCAGTATGCGAGCAGACTCCTACGAGCAGTACTTC. Protein: CASSMRADSYEQYF.

Note on this clone: Compared with germline, one end of the junction differs, possibly owing to a read error. The genes are TRBV28 and TRBJ2-7; D remains unclear. The CDR3 is made up of 11 amino acids. Germline values: CDR1 MDHEN, CDR2 SYDVKM. The CDR3 DNA is TGTGCCAGCAGTTCCCTGTACGAGCGGTACTTC. It specifies CASSSLYERYF.

CDR3 sequence: CASSLAGEHTDTQYF. CDR3 in DNA: TGCGCCAGCAGCTTGGCAGGGGAACACACAGATACGCAGTATTTT. The chain carries TRBV5-1 and TRBJ2-3, with a weak D call TRBD1 (6 bases). The CDR3 runs 15 residues. V lost 0 bases to trimming and J lost 2 bases, with 10 bases between them. From germline, CDR1 is SGHRS and CDR2 YFSETQ.

The chain joins TRBV6-4 to TRBJ1-1, with 8 bases lining up with TRBD1. With V trimmed by 5 bases and J by 3 bases, 5 bases remained unmatched. This CDR3 is 14 amino acids long. CDR1 MRHNA and CDR2 SNTAGT come from the germline V gene. The CDR3 loop reads CASSSTGADTEAFF. The DNA of the CDR3 is TGTGCCAGCAGTTCGACAGGGGCGGACACTGAAGCTTTCTTT.

The chain joins TRBV10-3 to TRBJ1-1; D uncertain. The V end was cut by 0 bases, the J end by 1 base, with 6 bases between. Per the germline V gene, CDR1 is ENHRY and CDR2 is SYGVKD. The CDR3 totals 14 residues. In nucleotides, the CDR3 is TGTGCCATCAGTGAGTCCTCAGGGAACACTGAAGCTTTCTTT. Its translation: CAISESSGNTEAFF.

The rearrangement uses TRBV6-1 and TRBJ2-7, with a weak D call TRBD2 (5 bases). Germline assignment: CDR1 MNHNS and CDR2 SASEGT. The CDR3 covers 13 residues. V was trimmed by 3 bases and J by 6 bases, leaving 12 bases between them. CDR3 sequence: CASSEGWSGEQYF. DNA for the CDR3: TGTGCCAGCAGTGAGGGCTGGAGCGGCGAGCAGTACTTC.